The 3 T cell receptor beta chains given below trace back to one sample, sequenced in a study of stem cell transplantation in POMP-related autoinflammatory disease. Findings of the study overall: Unique TRB V-J gene pairings were limited in number in patients with PRAID. In patients with PRAID, every analyzed T-cell subset tended to show lower diversity and higher clonality.

Method: immunoSEQ multiplex PCR; TCRdb's copy keeps in-frame clones and lacks some. The sample yields about 11,000 clones, around 87% seen once. For these TCRs, the target antigens are not known. This material consisted of CD8+ T cells from PBMCs, taken before stem cell transplantation. All receptors come from a human donor with POMP-related autoinflammation and immune dysregulation (PRAID).

The rearrangement uses TRBV7-9 and TRBJ2-1, with 7 bases matching TRBD1. The CDR3 extends over 13 amino acids. The junction had 4 bases not matched to a gene; V was cut back by 6 bases and J by 5 bases. Germline CDR1 and CDR2: SEHNR and FQNEAQ (reference sequence). CDR3 sequence (DNA): TGTGCCAGCAGACCGGGACAGAACAATGAGCAGTTCTTC. This sequence encodes CASRPGQNNEQFF.

The chain recombines TRBV4-1 with TRBJ2-2; D gene unclear. CDR1 is MGHRA, CDR2 YSYEKL, per germline. There are 18 residues in the CDR3. The V and J ends lost 0 bases and 0 bases respectively, with 14 bases between them. CDR3 loop: CASSQDFVRRTNTGELFF. The CDR3 DNA follows: TGCGCCAGCAGCCAAGATTTCGTAAGGAGAACGAACACCGGGGAGCTGTTTTTT.

This clone was counted a few times. The chain carries TRBV5-6 and TRBJ1-5; D uncertain. There are 15 residues in the CDR3. In germline, CDR1 is SGHDT, CDR2 YYEEEE. The V end lost 0 bases, the J end lost 5 bases, and 12 bases lay between the germline ends. CDR3 region: CASSLAAEGDQPQHF. The DNA of the CDR3 is TGTGCCAGCAGCTTGGCGGCGGAAGGTGATCAGCCCCAGCATTTT. Filled out from reference TRBV5-6 and TRBJ1-5, the complete variable domain reads DAGVTQSPTHLIKTRGQQVTLRCSPKSGHDTVSWYQQALGQGPQFIFQYYEEEERQRGNFPDRFSGHQFPNYSSELNVNALLLGDSALYLCASSLAAEGDQPQHFGDGTRLSIL.